In this sample, the clone carrying this T cell receptor beta chain turned up many times. The antigen is unknown. Not a single patient had been given any form of treatment at any point before undergoing thyroid surgery. These data come from a study of metastatic and nonmetastatic thyroid tumors. Study-level background: Repertoires were compared across blood and tumor or nodule tissue from malignant and benign thyroid patients.

Notes on the study in general: Patients with malignant thyroid tumors reportedly had significantly higher TCR beta diversity than those with benign nodules, in blood and tumor.

TCRdb called clones again from the PCR reads with MiXCR. The repertoire holds about 70,000 clones, with 18% as singletons. The CDR3 consists of 15 residues. Trimming cost V 7 bases and J 5 bases; bases outside gene matches: 14. The V gene's germline CDR1 is LNHDA and CDR2 SQIVND (reference sequence). The sequence was collected from a female donor with papillary thyroid cancer or a benign thyroid nodule (not recorded which). Some clones in this sample may be carry-over from other donors' samples. The chain joins TRBV19 to TRBJ2-7; 7 bases are shared with TRBD2. The sequencing sample was made of blood. Written as DNA, the CDR3 is TGTGCCAGTAAATCCCAGGCGGGAGACGTCAACGAGCAGTACTTC. It yields the protein CASKSQAGDVNEQYF.